The 28 T cell receptor beta chains below come from one sample, sequenced in a study of T cell repertoires in cytomegalovirus infection (dated by TCRdb to between 2018 and 2021). TCRdb names Illumina HiSeq 1500 as the instrument used. The public reads were reanalyzed by TCRdb: fastp trimming at Q25, MiXCR alignment, in-frame beta chains only. When rows share a CDR3 protein, they turn into one entry using the most common DNA and genes. This sample holds 150,000 to 200,000 distinct CDR3 sequences; approximately 28% were observed only once. The ten top clones hold 31% of the sample. The sample was PBMCs. The receptors shown here come from a human donor in good health (CMV status not recorded). Some clones in this sample may be carry-over from other donors' samples.

The V and J genes are TRBV7-9 and TRBJ2-2; D ambiguous. Germline CDR1 and CDR2: SEHNR and FQNEAQ (reference sequence). V dropped 4 bases and J dropped 11 bases, with 8 bases sitting between them. The CDR3 runs to 11 residues. The CDR3 protein is CASSSGRELFF. As DNA, the CDR3 is TGTGCCAGCAGCTCTGGAAGAGAGCTGTTTTTT. Full variable domain (missing parts from reference TRBV7-9 and TRBJ2-2): DTGVSQNPRHKITKRGQNVTFRCDPISEHNRLYWYRQTLGQGPEFLTYFQNEAQLEKSRLLSDRFSAERPKGSFSTLEIQRTEQGDSAMYLCASSSGRELFFGEGSRLTVL.

This clonotype has only a few counts. The chain is built from TRBV7-6 and TRBJ2-5; D remains unclear. Trimming took off 5 bases at V and 5 bases at J, with 15 bases between the two ends. This CDR3 contains 14 residues. Germline V lookup: CDR1 SGHVS, CDR2 FNYEAQ. DNA for the CDR3: TGTGCCAGCAGCCACCCGGTAGGAGCTGAGACCCAGTACTTC. Translated, it gives CASSHPVGAETQYF. Full variable domain (rest looked up from reference TRBV7-6 and TRBJ2-5): GAGVSQSPRYKVTKRGQDVALRCDPISGHVSLYWYRQALGQGPEFLTYFNYEAQQDKSGLPNDRFSAERPEGSISTLTIQRTEQRDSAMYRCASSHPVGAETQYFGPGTRLLVL.

V usage is TRBV28 and J usage is TRBJ1-5; 7 nucleotides agree with TRBD1. The CDR3 has 16 amino acids. Germline V gene sequence: CDR1 MDHEN, CDR2 SYDVKM. Trimming removed 6 bases from V and 2 bases from J; junction bases left unmatched: 10. CDR3 loop: CASSPERQGGNQPQHF. The CDR3 DNA is TGTGCCAGCAGCCCGGAGAGACAGGGCGGCAATCAGCCCCAGCATTTT.

The genes are TRBV7-2 and TRBJ1-3, with TRBD1 identical over 7 bases. With V trimmed by 4 bases and J by 0 bases, 9 bases remained unmatched. The CDR3 extends over 17 amino acids. The germline gives CDR1 SGHTA, CDR2 FQGNSA. In nucleotides, the CDR3 is TGTGCCAGCAGCTCCCGACAGGGACCCTACTCTGGAAACACCATATATTTT. Translated: CASSSRQGPYSGNTIYF.

The genes are TRBV2 and TRBJ2-3; tentatively, D is TRBD1 (5 bases). The CDR3 is 14 residues long. Germline-derived CDR1 and CDR2 are SNHLY and FYNNEI. V was cut by 6 bases and J by 0 bases, with 10 bases left in between. The CDR3 here is CASSPQGSTDTQYF. The CDR3 bases are TGTGCCAGCAGCCCCCAGGGTAGCACAGATACGCAGTATTTT.

This rearrangement joins TRBV5-4 to TRBJ1-2; 10 bases map to TRBD1. The V segment lost 6 bases and the J segment 3 bases; nucleotides outside the gene matches: 2. This CDR3 has 13 residues. The germline V gene has CDR1 SGHNT and CDR2 YYREEE (reference sequence). Here the CDR3 DNA reads TGTGCCAGCATGGACAGGGGGGACTATGGCTACACCTTC. Translated, it gives CASMDRGDYGYTF.

The rearrangement joins TRBV29-1 to TRBJ1-2; no definite D call. V lost 4 bases and J 8 bases, leaving 8 bases between the germline ends. Germline CDR1 reads SQVTM; CDR2 reads ANQGSEA. CDR3 length: 10 amino acids. CDR3 DNA: TGCAGCGTTGTAGGAGGCGGCTACACCTTC. It encodes CSVVGGGYTF. The variable domain in full, with the rest retrieved from reference TRBV29-1 and TRBJ1-2, is SAVISQKPSRDICQRGTSLTIQCQVDSQVTMMFWYRQQPGQSLTLIATANQGSEATYESGFVIDKFPISRPNLTFSTLTVSNMSPEDSSIYLCSVVGGGYTFGSGTRLTVV.

This chain joins TRBV6-2 or TRBV6-3 and TRBJ2-3; D unresolved. V was shortened by 6 bases and J by 0 bases, with 13 bases between the two germline ends. The CDR3 consists of 15 residues. Germline CDR1 MNHEY, CDR2 SVGEGT. The CDR3 reads CASSYQGPSTDTQYF. For the CDR3, the DNA is TGTGCCAGCAGCTACCAAGGACCTAGCACAGATACGCAGTATTTT.

This clonotype was counted ten times or more. The chain has TRBV5-4 and TRBJ1-5, with D unclear. V lost 4 bases and J 1 base, leaving 9 bases between the germline ends. The germline V gene has CDR1 SGHNT and CDR2 YYREEE (reference sequence). This CDR3 is built from 14 residues. DNA for the CDR3: TGTGCCAGCAGCCCTGGCGGGAGCAATCAGCCCCAGCATTTT. It codes for CASSPGGSNQPQHF. The full variable domain, in which reference TRBV5-4 and TRBJ1-5 provide the parts outside the CDR3, is ETGVTQSPTHLIKTRGQQVTLRCSSQSGHNTVSWYQQALGQGPQFIFQYYREEENGRGNFPPRFSGLQFPNYSSELNVNALELDDSALYLCASSPGGSNQPQHFGDGTRLSIL.

The sample holds many counts of this clonotype. The V gene is TRBV7-8, the J gene TRBJ2-3; 11 positions agree with TRBD2. CDR3 size: 17 residues. Germline loops: CDR1 SGHVS, CDR2 FQNEAQ. With V trimmed by 1 base and J by 6 bases, 9 bases remained unmatched. The CDR3 is CASSLGMTSGAGDTQYF. The CDR3 DNA is TGTGCCAGCAGCTTAGGGATGACTAGCGGGGCAGGGGATACGCAGTATTTT.

The V call is TRBV7-9, the J call TRBJ1-1, with a weak D call TRBD1 (5 bases). V lost 1 base and J lost 5, with 11 bases in between. This CDR3 has 14 residues. Germline V gives CDR1 SEHNR, CDR2 FQNEAQ (reference sequence). CDR3 DNA sequence: TGTGCCAGCAGCTTAGGGGTAAAGGGGACTGAAGCTTTCTTT. It is translated as CASSLGVKGTEAFF. The full variable domain, its missing parts supplied by reference TRBV7-9 and TRBJ1-1, is DTGVSQNPRHKITKRGQNVTFRCDPISEHNRLYWYRQTLGQGPEFLTYFQNEAQLEKSRLLSDRFSAERPKGSFSTLEIQRTEQGDSAMYLCASSLGVKGTEAFFGQGTRLTVV.

V gene TRBV6-1 combines with J gene TRBJ1-6; the match to TRBD1 covers 8 bases. This CDR3 has 14 amino acids. V lost 7 bases to trimming and J lost 5 bases; unmatched junction nucleotides: 4. The germline V gene encodes CDR1 MNHNS and CDR2 SASEGT. Here the CDR3 reads CASIPTGDNSPLHF. CDR3 nucleotides: TGTGCCAGCATACCGACAGGGGATAATTCACCCCTCCACTTT.

This clonotype came up many times. This chain joins TRBV7-3 and TRBJ2-6; 10 bases agree with TRBD1. Germline CDR1 SGHTA, CDR2 FQGTGA. J gave up 3 bases and V 6 bases, and 11 bases lay outside the gene matches. The CDR3 is made up of 18 amino acids. This CDR3 is CASRTRDRGTDGANVLTF. In nucleotides, the CDR3 is TGTGCCAGCAGGACAAGGGACAGGGGAACAGATGGGGCCAACGTCCTGACTTTC.

This clonotype was picked up many times. The J gene is TRBJ1-2, the V gene TRBV7-2; 10 bases align to TRBD1. V lost 5 bases and J lost 8; bases outside the gene matches: 11. This CDR3 spans 15 amino acids. Germline assignment: CDR1 SGHTA and CDR2 FQGNSA. CDR3 amino acids: CASSLRTGGAAGYTF. Written as DNA, the CDR3 is TGTGCCAGCAGCCTCCGGACAGGGGGAGCTGCAGGCTACACCTTC.

To note about this clonotype: An end of the junction differs from the germline gene, which may be a read error. CDR3 sequence: CASSLGEVNFGYTF. The CDR3 DNA follows: TGTGCCAGCAGCTTAGGGGAGGTAAACTTTGGCTACACCTTC. This rearrangement joins TRBV7-2 to TRBJ1-2; D not certain. Germline CDR1 SGHTA, CDR2 FQGNSA. The CDR3 runs 14 residues. The full variable domain, with the rest looked up from reference TRBV7-2 and TRBJ1-2, is GAGVSQSPSNKVTEKGKDVELRCDPISGHTALYWYRQSLGQGLEFLIYFQGNSAPDKSGLPSDRFSAERTGGSVSTLTIQRTQQEDSAVYLCASSLGEVNFGYTFGSGTRLTVV.

This clonotype was picked up a small number of times. The V call is TRBV6-6, the J call TRBJ1-1; D not certain. With 4 bases removed from V and 3 bases from J, the gap between germline ends came to 12 bases. Germline CDR1 reads MNHNY; CDR2 reads SVGAGI (reference sequence). CDR3 length: 14 amino acids. CDR3 protein: CASSSSPTYTEAFF. In nucleotides, the CDR3 is TGTGCCAGCAGTTCTAGCCCCACATACACTGAAGCTTTCTTT.

This clonotype was seen more than once but under ten times. Germline and junction disagree at one end, which may indicate a read error. This sequence joins TRBV11-2 and TRBJ1-2, with 7 bases that match TRBD1. The CDR3 sequence is 15 residues long. Looked up from germline, CDR1 is SGHAT and CDR2 is FQNNGV. The CDR3 DNA reads TGTGCCAGCAGCCTAGGAGGGGGCGCGAACTTTGGCTACACCTTC. Protein product: CASSLGGGANFGYTF.

This clonotype was detected many times. The chain links TRBV7-2 to TRBJ2-2; D is unresolved. The V and J ends lost 3 bases and 7 bases respectively, with 6 bases between them. This CDR3 comprises 12 residues. CDR1 is SGHTA, CDR2 FQGNSA, per germline. CDR3 protein: CASSFRNGELFF. Here the CDR3 DNA reads TGTGCCAGCAGCTTTAGAAACGGGGAGCTGTTTTTT.

This clonotype was seen once. The chain links TRBV6-5 to TRBJ2-1; TRBD1 agrees at 7 bases. The CDR3 loop spans 16 amino acids. After removal of 2 bases from V and 3 bases from J, the junction contained 7 bases not matched to a gene. The germline gives CDR1 MNHEY, CDR2 SVGAGI. The CDR3 region is CASSYGRSGGYNEQFF. CDR3 sequence (DNA): TGTGCCAGCAGTTACGGGCGGTCAGGGGGCTACAATGAGCAGTTCTTC.

The V gene is TRBV6-2 or TRBV6-3, the J gene TRBJ2-1; D not resolved. CDR3 length: 18 amino acids. CDR1 is MNHEY and CDR2 is SVGEGT in the germline V gene. The V end lost 3 bases, the J end lost 3 bases, and 21 bases lay between the germline ends. The chain's CDR3 is CASSYHPNTAYLYNEQFF. The CDR3 nucleotides are TGTGCCAGCAGTTATCACCCAAACACAGCTTATCTCTACAATGAGCAGTTCTTC.

This clonotype has a count of ten or more. The chain couples TRBV28 to TRBJ1-1; tentative D call: TRBD1 (6 bases). This CDR3 is 15 amino acids long. The germline V gene has CDR1 MDHEN and CDR2 SYDVKM. V gave up 11 bases and J gave up 1 base, with 20 bases separating them. Here the CDR3 DNA reads TGTGCCGGACGGGGCGGGGGGCAGAGGAACACTGAAGCTTTCTTT. It yields the protein CAGRGGGQRNTEAFF.

This chain connects TRBV18 to TRBJ1-1, with 8 bases matching TRBD1. The germline gives CDR1 KGHSH, CDR2 LQKENI. This CDR3 is 15 amino acids long. Unmatched junction bases numbered 5, after V lost 5 bases and J lost 0 bases. CDR3 sequence (DNA): TGTGCCAGCTCAATGAGGACAGGGATGAACACTGAAGCTTTCTTT. This encodes CASSMRTGMNTEAFF.

The rearrangement uses TRBV29-1 and TRBJ1-3; no definite D call. The germline CDR1 and CDR2 sequences are SQVTM and ANQGSEA. Trimming removed 5 bases at V and 2 bases at J, with 7 bases between. There are 12 residues in the CDR3. Written as DNA, the CDR3 is TGCAGCGTTCTAACCCCTGGAAACACCATATATTTT. As protein: CSVLTPGNTIYF.

This clonotype was recorded at least ten times. The chain links TRBV7-9 to TRBJ2-1; no firm D call. Germline CDR1 and CDR2: SEHNR and FQNEAQ (reference sequence). The CDR3 loop spans 17 amino acids. V lost 5 bases and J 0 bases, leaving 17 bases between the germline ends. CDR3 DNA sequence: TGTGCCAGCAGCCAAAAAATTGACACCCACTCCTACAATGAGCAGTTCTTC. Residues: CASSQKIDTHSYNEQFF.

J is TRBJ2-2 and V is TRBV6-5, with D possibly matching TRBD1 (6 bases). The germline V gene has CDR1 MNHEY and CDR2 SVGAGI. The CDR3 has 17 residues. The V end was cut by 2 bases, the J end by 2 bases, with 15 bases between. CDR3 bases: TGTGCCAGCAGTTACGAAGCATGGGGACAAAACACCGGGGAGCTGTTTTTT. This encodes CASSYEAWGQNTGELFF.

The gene calls are TRBV18 and TRBJ1-1, with D perhaps TRBD1 (5 bases). The length of the CDR3 is 14 residues. V was trimmed by 2 bases and J by 4 bases, leaving 11 bases between them. Germline loops: CDR1 KGHSH, CDR2 LQKENI. The CDR3 spells CASSPEGLGTEAFF. The CDR3 DNA follows: TGTGCCAGCTCACCAGAGGGGCTAGGCACTGAAGCTTTCTTT.

This chain links TRBV6-2 or TRBV6-3 with TRBJ1-6, with D hard to call. CDR3 length equals 14 residues. Germline V lookup: CDR1 MNHEY, CDR2 SVGEGT. V shed 0 bases and J shed 10 bases, with 10 bases lying between them. The CDR3 nucleotides read TGTGCCAGCAGTTACTCATCCAAAGGGTCACCCCTCCACTTT. It translates to CASSYSSKGSPLHF.

V is TRBV6-6 and J is TRBJ2-2, with 8 bases lining up with TRBD2. V lost 10 bases and J lost 7; bases outside the gene matches: 14. The germline V gene encodes CDR1 MNHNY and CDR2 SVGAGI (reference sequence). The CDR3 sequence is 15 residues long. CDR3 sequence (DNA): TGTGCCACTTTTTGGGAGCGGGGGAAGGGCGGGGAGCTGTTTTTT. Translation gives CATFWERGKGGELFF.